This entry describes one T cell receptor beta chain. These data originate in a study of blood T cell repertoires in COVID-19. At the level of the study: Samples came from the United States, Italy and Spain, spanning acute and convalescent COVID-19. T cells, B-cell-depleted T cells, or PBMCs provided the cDNA or gDNA that served as material.

Under the authors' procedure: Reference gene primers were amplified, and this amplification served to estimate nucleated cell counts. Profiled with immunoSEQ multiplex PCR; TCRdb holds only in-frame clones, not every one. The V and J calls and clone size come from that table; D and trimming were worked out from the DNA. The repertoire consists of about 200,000 clones, with roughly 80% occurring once and the leading ten covering 4.5% to 7%. With V trimmed by 3 bases and J by 0 bases, 7 bases remained unmatched. Germline V gene data show CDR1 as SGHTA and CDR2 as FQGNSA. This CDR3 has 19 amino acids. The chain has TRBV7-2 and TRBJ2-1, with TRBD2 matching 14 bases. Material for sequencing was peripheral blood. The TCR originated in a woman between 65 and 79 years old with acute or convalescent COVID-19. In DNA, the CDR3 is TGTGCCAGCAGCTTTAGGACTAGCGGGAGGCATACCTCCTACAATGAGCAGTTCTTC. Protein: CASSFRTSGRHTSYNEQFF.